This is a list of T cell receptor beta chains from one sample in a study of T cells in Graves' hyperthyroidism and ophthalmopathy. TCRdb re-derived calls from the multiplex PCR reads in MiXCR, one entry per CDR3 protein. The sample yields around 260,000 distinct CDR3 sequences, around a quarter seen once. Sequenced: blood. These TCRs come from a man aged 40-49 years with Graves' hyperthyroidism that later progressed to Graves' ophthalmopathy. CDR3s include the opening cysteine and the closing phenylalanine or tryptophan. The D gene is left open where the match is weak. Size is stated for part of the rows, as once, few or many counts, or as a class when the clone is expanded.

v_gene: TRBV19
d_gene: .
j_gene: TRBJ2-5
abundance: many
CDR3aa: CASSIREETQYF
CDR3nt: TGTGCCAGTAGTATCCGGGAAGAGACCCAGTACTTC

v_gene: TRBV28
d_gene: .
j_gene: TRBJ1-6
abundance: many
CDR3aa: CASSGDYNSPLHF
CDR3nt: TGTGCCAGCTCTGGAGACTATAATTCACCCCTCCACTTT

v_gene: TRBV25-1
d_gene: .
j_gene: TRBJ1-2
abundance: many
CDR3aa: CASSQGSHGYTF
CDR3nt: TGTGCCAGCAGTCAGGGGAGCCATGGCTACACCTTC

v_gene: TRBV6-5
d_gene: .
j_gene: TRBJ1-1
abundance: .
CDR3aa: CASSYGPQAFF
CDR3nt: TGTGCCAGCAGTTATGGGCCGCAGGCTTTCTTT

v_gene: TRBV24-1
d_gene: TRBD2
j_gene: TRBJ2-3
abundance: many
CDR3aa: CATSEITGGLSTQYF
CDR3nt: TGTGCCACCAGTGAGATTACGGGAGGGCTAAGTACGCAGTATTTT

v_gene: TRBV11-3
d_gene: .
j_gene: TRBJ1-1
abundance: few
CDR3aa: CASSLAGFEAFF
CDR3nt: TGTGCCAGCAGCTTAGCTGGTTTTGAAGCTTTCTTT

v_gene: TRBV19
d_gene: TRBD1
j_gene: TRBJ1-5
abundance: .
CDR3aa: CASRGQLLNQPQHF
CDR3nt: TGTGCCAGTAGGGGACAGCTACTAAATCAGCCCCAGCATTTT

v_gene: TRBV6-9
d_gene: .
j_gene: TRBJ2-2
abundance: many
CDR3aa: CASSSSNTGELFF
CDR3nt: .

v_gene: TRBV30
d_gene: TRBD1
j_gene: TRBJ1-2
abundance: many
CDR3aa: CAWRGQVVNYGYTF
CDR3nt: TGTGCCTGGAGGGGACAGGTCGTCAACTATGGCTACACCTTC

v_gene: TRBV12-3/TRBV12-4
d_gene: .
j_gene: TRBJ2-5
abundance: many
CDR3aa: CASSLTGPLHF
CDR3nt: TGTGCCAGCAGTTTGACCGGCCCTCTCCACTTC

v_gene: TRBV20-1
d_gene: TRBD2
j_gene: TRBJ2-7
abundance: many
CDR3aa: CSARTGLAGGRREQYF
CDR3nt: TGCAGTGCTAGAACGGGACTAGCGGGAGGAAGACGCGAGCAGTACTTC

v_gene: TRBV3-1
d_gene: TRBD2
j_gene: TRBJ2-7
abundance: many
CDR3aa: CASSPPGLAHEQYF
CDR3nt: TGTGCCAGCAGCCCGCCGGGACTAGCCCACGAGCAGTACTTC

v_gene: TRBV2
d_gene: TRBD2
j_gene: TRBJ2-2
abundance: many
CDR3aa: CASSGSGLAGGPHTGELFF
CDR3nt: TGTGCCAGCAGTGGGTCGGGACTAGCGGGAGGGCCGCACACCGGGGAGCTGTTTTTT

v_gene: TRBV7-8
d_gene: .
j_gene: TRBJ1-2
abundance: few
CDR3aa: CASSPRRGDVFGYTF
CDR3nt: TGTGCCAGCAGCCCTAGAAGGGGGGACGTATTTGGCTACACCTTC

v_gene: TRBV29-1
d_gene: .
j_gene: TRBJ1-2
abundance: many
CDR3aa: CSVENRPYGYTF
CDR3nt: TGCAGCGTTGAGAACAGACCCTATGGCTACACCTTC

v_gene: TRBV24-1
d_gene: .
j_gene: TRBJ2-2
abundance: .
CDR3aa: CATSDLTWGGELFF
CDR3nt: TGTGCCACCAGTGATTTGACATGGGGCGGGGAGCTGTTTTTT

v_gene: TRBV5-1
d_gene: .
j_gene: TRBJ2-5
abundance: many
CDR3aa: CASSLSPQETQYF
CDR3nt: TGCGCCAGCAGCTTGAGCCCTCAAGAGACCCAGTACTTC

v_gene: TRBV27
d_gene: .
j_gene: TRBJ2-7
abundance: many
CDR3aa: CASSGGPKYEQYF
CDR3nt: TGTGCCTCCTCCGGAGGCCCCAAATACGAGCAGTACTTC

v_gene: TRBV28
d_gene: TRBD1
j_gene: TRBJ1-5
abundance: many
CDR3aa: CASSTRTEQGSNQPQHF
CDR3nt: TGTGCCAGCAGTACCAGGACAGAACAGGGGAGCAATCAGCCCCAGCATTTT

v_gene: TRBV28
d_gene: .
j_gene: TRBJ1-2
abundance: many
CDR3aa: CASTRGGLRGYTF
CDR3nt: TGTGCCAGCACTCGAGGGGGGCTGAGAGGCTACACCTTC

v_gene: TRBV5-1
d_gene: .
j_gene: TRBJ1-2
abundance: many
CDR3aa: CASSYLERAGYTF
CDR3nt: TGCGCCAGCAGCTACTTGGAAAGGGCTGGCTACACCTTC

v_gene: TRBV6-2/TRBV6-3
d_gene: TRBD2
j_gene: TRBJ2-5
abundance: few
CDR3aa: CASSRAGLAGRGQETQYF
CDR3nt: TGTGCCAGCAGCCGAGCGGGACTAGCGGGACGCGGCCAAGAGACCCAGTACTTC

v_gene: TRBV2
d_gene: .
j_gene: TRBJ2-5
abundance: many
CDR3aa: CASSRNRGEETQYF
CDR3nt: TGTGCCAGCAGCCGAAACCGGGGAGAAGAGACCCAGTACTTC

v_gene: TRBV27
d_gene: .
j_gene: TRBJ2-5
abundance: many
CDR3aa: CASSPSVIQETQYF
CDR3nt: TGTGCCAGCAGCCCTAGCGTGATCCAAGAGACCCAGTACTTC

v_gene: TRBV11-1
d_gene: .
j_gene: TRBJ1-2
abundance: many
CDR3aa: CASSLVRSAVGLSGYTF
CDR3nt: TGTGCCAGCAGCTTAGTCCGGTCGGCAGTGGGTTTAAGCGGCTACACCTTC

v_gene: TRBV19
d_gene: TRBD1
j_gene: TRBJ1-5
abundance: .
CDR3aa: CASSRQGAGPQHF
CDR3nt: TGTGCCAGTAGTCGACAGGGAGCGGGGCCCCAGCATTTT

v_gene: TRBV12-3/TRBV12-4
d_gene: TRBD1
j_gene: TRBJ1-1
abundance: many
CDR3aa: CASTLTGVGTEAFF
CDR3nt: TGTGCCAGCACCCTGACAGGGGTCGGCACTGAAGCTTTCTTT

v_gene: TRBV24-1
d_gene: TRBD1
j_gene: TRBJ2-3
abundance: many
CDR3aa: CATSDRGQGTDTQYF
CDR3nt: TGTGCCACCAGTGACCGGGGACAGGGAACAGATACGCAGTATTTT

v_gene: TRBV5-1
d_gene: .
j_gene: TRBJ2-2
abundance: many
CDR3aa: CASSLEAGSNTGELFF
CDR3nt: TGCGCCAGCAGCTTGGAGGCGGGATCGAACACCGGGGAGCTGTTTTTT

v_gene: TRBV29-1
d_gene: TRBD1
j_gene: TRBJ2-2
abundance: .
CDR3aa: CSVDSGQGRTGELFF
CDR3nt: TGCAGCGTTGACTCGGGACAGGGACGTACCGGGGAGCTGTTTTTT

v_gene: TRBV28
d_gene: TRBD1
j_gene: TRBJ2-5
abundance: .
CDR3aa: CASSPDRGGQETQYF
CDR3nt: TGTGCCAGCAGCCCCGACAGGGGCGGACAAGAGACCCAGTACTTC

v_gene: TRBV20-1
d_gene: TRBD2
j_gene: TRBJ2-7
abundance: many
CDR3aa: CSAGREAYEQYF
CDR3nt: TGCAGTGCTGGTCGGGAGGCGTACGAGCAGTACTTC